The present entry profiles one T cell receptor beta chain with its context. The record originates from a study of blood T cell repertoires in COVID-19. V was cut by 1 base and J by 13 bases, with 13 bases left in between. Germline CDR1 reads MGHRA; CDR2 reads YSYEKL. The length of the CDR3 is 12 residues. Repertoires were generated with immunoSEQ multiplex PCR, while TCRdb's copy carries only in-frame clones and drops some. The sample has roughly 330,000 clones, about 90% seen once. The chain carries TRBV4-1 and TRBJ1-2; D perhaps matches TRBD1 (6 bases). This clonotype originated in a man aged 25-40 years who had recovered from COVID-19. Sequencing used PBMCs or T cells enriched from blood (not recorded which). The CDR3, as DNA: TGCGCCAGCAGCCAAGGGGGGGGCAGTGGCACCTTC. This encodes CASSQGGGSGTF.